A single sample gave rise to the 17 T cell receptor beta chains below, sequenced in a study of cytomegalovirus exposure and HLA in healthy donors. A multiplex PCR was run with 60 Vbeta primers and 13 Jbeta primers. Sequencing was performed with immunoSEQ multiplex PCR; in TCRdb, only in-frame clones are kept and a portion is missing. In the table there are 120,000 to 150,000 clones, 80% of which are singletons. Sequences were obtained from PBMCs. All receptors derive from a man aged 30 to 45 in good health and CMV-seronegative.

This chain connects TRBV5-4 to TRBJ1-1, with 10 bases matching TRBD1. Germline loops: CDR1 SGHNT, CDR2 YYREEE (reference sequence). The ends lost 1 base at V and 4 bases at J; junction bases unmatched: 10. This CDR3 spans 17 amino acids. CDR3 protein: CASSLPGDRGRGTEAFF. The CDR3 region has the DNA TGTGCCAGCAGCTTGCCTGGTGACAGGGGGCGAGGCACTGAAGCTTTCTTT.

V gene TRBV27 combines with J gene TRBJ2-7; 9 bases align to TRBD1. Losses at the gene ends were 5 bases for V and 6 bases for J; bases not matched to a gene: 5. The CDR3 sequence is 13 residues long. Per the germline V gene, CDR1 is MNHEY and CDR2 is SMNVEV (reference sequence). The CDR3 loop is CASSPRQGGEQYF. Here the CDR3 DNA reads TGTGCCAGCAGTCCCAGACAGGGGGGCGAGCAGTACTTC.

This rearrangement joins TRBV28 to TRBJ1-1; the match to TRBD1 covers 7 bases. The CDR3 totals 13 residues. From germline, CDR1 is MDHEN and CDR2 SYDVKM. Germline trimming cut 4 bases from V and 10 bases from J; bases unmatched to any gene: 9. DNA of the CDR3: TGTGCCAGCAGTTCGCCAGGGACAGTCATAGCTTTCTTT. Protein sequence: CASSSPGTVIAFF. Variable domain in full (rest from reference TRBV28 and TRBJ1-1): DVKVTQSSRYLVKRTGEKVFLECVQDMDHENMFWYRQDPGLGLRLIYFSYDVKMKEKGDIPEGYSVSREKKERFSLILESASTNQTSMYLCASSSPGTVIAFFGQGTRLTVV.

V is TRBV6-1 and J is TRBJ1-2; D not certain. This CDR3 spans 15 amino acids. V lost 5 bases and J lost 3, with 16 bases in between. Germline V gives CDR1 MNHNS, CDR2 SASEGT. The DNA for the CDR3 is TGTGCCAGCAGTTTAAGTTTTTCTATAGACTATGGCTACACCTTC. Protein product: CASSLSFSIDYGYTF.

This chain links TRBV15 with TRBJ1-4; no definite D call. V was trimmed by 0 bases and J by 7 bases, leaving 12 bases between them. The germline V gene encodes CDR1 LNHNV and CDR2 YYDKDF (reference sequence). The CDR3 is made up of 15 amino acids. The CDR3 DNA sequence: TGTGCCACCAGCAGAGAGGGCCGGAGGACTGAAAAACTGTTTTTT. Translated, it gives CATSREGRRTEKLFF.

V is TRBV27 and J is TRBJ2-1; TRBD1 agrees at 8 bases. Germline assignment: CDR1 MNHEY and CDR2 SMNVEV (reference sequence). The junction had 5 bases not matched to a gene; V was cut back by 4 bases and J by 9 bases. CDR3 length: 13 residues. The chain's CDR3 is CASSWAGGVEQFF. The CDR3 DNA sequence: TGTGCCAGCAGTTGGGCAGGGGGCGTTGAGCAGTTCTTC.

The genes are TRBV7-2 and TRBJ2-7; 7 nucleotides match TRBD1. The CDR3 runs to 14 residues. Germline-derived CDR1 and CDR2 are SGHTA and FQGNSA. J gave up 6 bases and V 6 bases, and 11 bases lay outside the gene matches. CDR3 sequence: CASRKPDRVGEQYF. The CDR3 coding sequence is TGTGCCAGCAGAAAACCCGACAGGGTAGGCGAGCAGTACTTC.

This chain connects TRBV27 to TRBJ2-7; D may be TRBD2 (6 bases). Germline CDR1 reads MNHEY; CDR2 reads SMNVEV (reference sequence). CDR3 length: 11 amino acids. The CDR3 region has the DNA TGTGGTGGGGGGACCTTATACGAGCAGTACTTC. Its protein product is CGGGTLYEQYF.

This sequence joins TRBV13 and TRBJ2-3; D possibly corresponds to TRBD2 (6 bases). Germline CDR1 and CDR2: PRHDT and FYEKMQ (reference sequence). Trimming cost V 6 bases and J 1 base, with 11 bases left between them. This CDR3 region has 14 residues. CDR3 sequence: CASRPRDRTDTQYF. The DNA of the CDR3 is TGTGCCAGCAGACCGCGGGACCGCACAGATACGCAGTATTTT.

This clone has just one count. V is TRBV5-6 and J is TRBJ2-7; 7 bases map to TRBD1. CDR1 and CDR2 (germline): SGHDT, YYEEEE. V was pared by 8 bases and J by 0 bases, with 8 bases of the junction left unmatched. The CDR3 sequence is 14 residues long. The CDR3 protein is CARNRDRDSYEQYF. CDR3 in DNA: TGTGCCAGGAACCGGGACAGAGACTCCTACGAGCAGTACTTC.

The V gene is TRBV25-1, the J gene TRBJ2-3; 9 bases line up with TRBD2. Unmatched junction bases numbered 1, after V lost 4 bases and J lost 5 bases. CDR3 length equals 13 residues. Germline CDR1 MGHDK, CDR2 SYGVNS. The CDR3 loop is CASSGTSVDTQYF. CDR3 in DNA: TGTGCCAGCAGTGGGACTAGCGTAGATACGCAGTATTTT. Filled out from reference TRBV25-1 and TRBJ2-3, the complete variable domain reads EADIYQTPRYLVIGTGKKITLECSQTMGHDKMYWYQQDPGMELHLIHYSYGVNSTEKGDLSSESTVSRIRTEHFPLTLESARPSHTSQYLCASSGTSVDTQYFGPGTRLTVL.

This sequence joins TRBV5-1 and TRBJ2-3; 10 nucleotides match TRBD2. The CDR3 length is 15 residues. V lost 4 bases to trimming and J lost 6 bases; unmatched junction nucleotides: 8. Per the germline V gene, CDR1 is SGHRS and CDR2 is YFSETQ. CDR3 bases: TGCGCCAGCAGCCCGAGCGGGAGGGCCATGGATACGCAGTATTTT. It codes for CASSPSGRAMDTQYF.

The CDR3 sequence is CATTPNRGSEAFF. The CDR3 DNA is TGTGCCACTACCCCCAACAGGGGTTCTGAAGCTTTCTTT. The chain has TRBV6-5 and TRBJ1-1; 7 positions match TRBD1. The CDR3 is 13 residues long. Trimming took 10 bases from V and 6 from J; bases not matched to a gene: 11. The V gene's germline CDR1 is MNHEY and CDR2 SVGAGI.

The chain couples TRBV7-9 to TRBJ1-5; D is possibly TRBD1 (5 bases). CDR1 is SEHNR and CDR2 is FQNEAQ in the germline V gene (reference sequence). The ends were cut back, 1 base at V and 5 bases at J, with 9 bases in the middle. The CDR3 length is 14 residues. CDR3 nucleotide sequence: TGTGCCAGCAGCTTAGTGGGGGGGGATCAGCCCCAGCATTTT. It yields the protein CASSLVGGDQPQHF. Together with reference TRBV7-9 and TRBJ1-5, the CDR3 gives the full variable domain: DTGVSQNPRHKITKRGQNVTFRCDPISEHNRLYWYRQTLGQGPEFLTYFQNEAQLEKSRLLSDRFSAERPKGSFSTLEIQRTEQGDSAMYLCASSLVGGDQPQHFGDGTRLSIL.

The chain employs TRBV7-9 and TRBJ2-7; TRBD2 is a possible D gene (6 bases). Between the trimmed V and J ends, which lost 5 bases and 2 bases, there was a span of 16 bases. The CDR3 is 15 residues long. The germline gives CDR1 SEHNR, CDR2 FQNEAQ (reference sequence). The CDR3 protein is CASSNPGEDTYEQYF. CDR3 DNA: TGTGCCAGCAGCAATCCCGGGGAGGATACCTACGAGCAGTACTTC.

This chain connects TRBV7-2 to TRBJ1-2; weak D call: TRBD1 (6 bases). The germline V gene has CDR1 SGHTA and CDR2 FQGNSA. Trimming pared 5 bases from V and 4 bases from J, leaving 14 bases between. The CDR3 sequence is 14 residues long. Written as DNA, the CDR3 is TGTGCCAGCAGCATGCAGGGGTTGGGCTATGGCTACACCTTC. Amino acids: CASSMQGLGYGYTF.

In this sample, this clone turned up once. The rearrangement uses TRBV28 and TRBJ1-4, with D perhaps matching TRBD1 (6 bases). V shed 7 bases and J shed 0 bases, with 21 bases lying between them. Germline V lookup: CDR1 MDHEN, CDR2 SYDVKM. The CDR3 has 18 residues. The CDR3 sequence is CASTQPGTRLTTNEKLFF. The CDR3 nucleotides are TGTGCCAGCACCCAACCAGGGACACGACTCACAACTAATGAAAAACTGTTTTTT.